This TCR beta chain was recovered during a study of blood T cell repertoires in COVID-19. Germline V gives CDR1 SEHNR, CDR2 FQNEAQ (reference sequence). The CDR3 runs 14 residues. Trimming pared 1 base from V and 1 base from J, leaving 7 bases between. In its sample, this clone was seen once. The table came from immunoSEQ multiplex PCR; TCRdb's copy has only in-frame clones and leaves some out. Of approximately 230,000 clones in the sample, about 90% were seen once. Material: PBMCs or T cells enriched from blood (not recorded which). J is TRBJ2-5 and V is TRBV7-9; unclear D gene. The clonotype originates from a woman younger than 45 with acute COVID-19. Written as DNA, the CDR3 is TGTGCCAGCAGCTTAGTGCAACTCCAAGAGACCCAGTACTTC. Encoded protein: CASSLVQLQETQYF.